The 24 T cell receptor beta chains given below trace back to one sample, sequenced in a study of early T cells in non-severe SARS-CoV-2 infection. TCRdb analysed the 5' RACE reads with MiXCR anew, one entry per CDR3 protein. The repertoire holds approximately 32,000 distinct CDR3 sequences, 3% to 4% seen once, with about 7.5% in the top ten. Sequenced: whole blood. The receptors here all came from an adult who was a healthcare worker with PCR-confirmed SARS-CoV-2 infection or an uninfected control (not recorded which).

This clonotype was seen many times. The CDR3 DNA follows: TGTGCCAGCAGCCATCCTCGCGGGGGGACCCTTTACAATGAGCAGTTCTTC. It is translated as CASSHPRGGTLYNEQFF. This rearrangement joins TRBV11-2 to TRBJ2-1, with 8 bases that match TRBD2. The V gene end was trimmed by 5 bases and the J gene end by 4 bases; junction bases not matched to a gene: 13. Germline CDR1 is SGHAT and CDR2 is FQNNGV. CDR3 length: 17 residues.

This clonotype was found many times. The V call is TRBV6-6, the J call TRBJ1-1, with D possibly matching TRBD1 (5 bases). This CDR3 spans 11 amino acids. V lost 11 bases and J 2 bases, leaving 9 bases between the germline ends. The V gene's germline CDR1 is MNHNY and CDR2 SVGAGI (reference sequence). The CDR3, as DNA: TGTGCCGGGGGGGGTAACACTGAAGCTTTCTTT. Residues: CAGGGNTEAFF.

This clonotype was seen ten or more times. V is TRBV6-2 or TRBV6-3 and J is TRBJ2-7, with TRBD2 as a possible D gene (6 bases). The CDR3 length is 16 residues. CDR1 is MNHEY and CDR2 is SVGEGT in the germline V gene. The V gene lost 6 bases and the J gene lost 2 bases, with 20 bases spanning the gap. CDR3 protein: CASSTFGGGIAYEQYF. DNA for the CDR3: TGTGCCAGCAGCACCTTCGGTGGGGGGATAGCCTACGAGCAGTACTTC.

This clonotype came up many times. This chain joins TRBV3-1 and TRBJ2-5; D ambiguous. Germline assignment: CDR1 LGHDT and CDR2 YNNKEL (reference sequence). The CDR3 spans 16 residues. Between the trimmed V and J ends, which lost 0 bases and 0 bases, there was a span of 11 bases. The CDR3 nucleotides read TGTGCCAGCAGCCAAGACCGGCAGAACCACCAAGAGACCCAGTACTTC. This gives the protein CASSQDRQNHQETQYF.

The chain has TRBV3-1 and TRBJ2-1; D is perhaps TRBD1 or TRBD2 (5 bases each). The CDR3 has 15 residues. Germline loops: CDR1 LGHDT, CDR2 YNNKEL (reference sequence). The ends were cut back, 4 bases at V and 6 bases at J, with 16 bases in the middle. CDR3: CASSPPGLSTNEQFF. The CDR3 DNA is TGTGCCAGCAGCCCGCCGGGGCTGTCGACCAATGAGCAGTTCTTC.

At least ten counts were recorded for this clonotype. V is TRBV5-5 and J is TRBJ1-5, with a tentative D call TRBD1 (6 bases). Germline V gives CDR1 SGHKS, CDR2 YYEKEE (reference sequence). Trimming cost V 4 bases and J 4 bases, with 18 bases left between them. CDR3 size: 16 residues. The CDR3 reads CASSRGQPEGNQPQHF. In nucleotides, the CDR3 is TGTGCCAGCAGCCGCGGACAGCCTGAGGGAAATCAGCCCCAGCATTTT. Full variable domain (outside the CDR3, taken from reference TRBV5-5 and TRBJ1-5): DAGVTQSPTHLIKTRGQQVTLRCSPISGHKSVSWYQQVLGQGPQFIFQYYEKEERGRGNFPDRFSARQFPNYSSELNVNALLLGDSALYLCASSRGQPEGNQPQHFGDGTRLSIL.

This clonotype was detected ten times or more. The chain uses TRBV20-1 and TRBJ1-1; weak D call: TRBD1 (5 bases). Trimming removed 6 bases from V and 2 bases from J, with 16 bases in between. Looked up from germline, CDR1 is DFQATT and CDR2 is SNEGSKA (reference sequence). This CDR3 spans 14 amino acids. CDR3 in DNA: TGCAGTGCCAGGGACCCGACTCATAACACTGAAGCTTTCTTT. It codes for CSARDPTHNTEAFF.

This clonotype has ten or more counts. The CDR3 DNA is TGCAGCGTTGCCCGGGACTCCTCCTACGAGCAGTACTTC. This sequence encodes CSVARDSSYEQYF. This chain links TRBV29-1 with TRBJ2-7; D might be TRBD2 (6 bases). Per germline, CDR1 SQVTM and CDR2 ANQGSEA. The CDR3 contains 13 residues. V lost 4 bases and J 0 bases, leaving 10 bases between the germline ends.

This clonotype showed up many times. The CDR3 DNA follows: TGTGCCAGCAGCGGCGGATGGGGTGAAGCGTACGAGCAGTACTTC. Translating gives CASSGGWGEAYEQYF. The genes are TRBV9 and TRBJ2-7; unclear D gene. The germline CDR1 and CDR2 sequences are SGDLS and YYNGEE. The CDR3 is 15 residues long. V lost 3 bases to trimming and J lost 4 bases, with 17 bases between them.

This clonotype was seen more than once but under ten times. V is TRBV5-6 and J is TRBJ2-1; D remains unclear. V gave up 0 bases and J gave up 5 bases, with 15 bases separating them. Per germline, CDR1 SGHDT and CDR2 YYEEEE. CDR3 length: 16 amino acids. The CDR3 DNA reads TGTGCCAGCAGCTTGGCCGGAGTAGCCTTTAACAATGAGCAGTTCTTC. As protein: CASSLAGVAFNNEQFF.

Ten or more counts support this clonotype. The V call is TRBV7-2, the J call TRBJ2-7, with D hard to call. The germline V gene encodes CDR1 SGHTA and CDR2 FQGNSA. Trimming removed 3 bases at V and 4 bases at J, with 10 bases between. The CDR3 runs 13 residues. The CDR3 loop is CASSLDPNYEQYF. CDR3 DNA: TGTGCCAGCAGCTTGGATCCCAATTACGAGCAGTACTTC.

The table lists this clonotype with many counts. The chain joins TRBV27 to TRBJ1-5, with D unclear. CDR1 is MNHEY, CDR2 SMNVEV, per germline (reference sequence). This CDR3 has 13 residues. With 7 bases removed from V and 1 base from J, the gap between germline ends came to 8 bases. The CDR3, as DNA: TGTGCCAGCACTGGAGGGAGCAATCAGCCCCAGCATTTT. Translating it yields CASTGGSNQPQHF.

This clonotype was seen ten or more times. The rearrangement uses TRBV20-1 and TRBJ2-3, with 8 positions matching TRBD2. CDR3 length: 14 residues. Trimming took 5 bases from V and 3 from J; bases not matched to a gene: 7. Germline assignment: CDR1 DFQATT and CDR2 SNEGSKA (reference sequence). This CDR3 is CSAPPGGTTDTQYF. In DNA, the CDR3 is TGCAGTGCTCCCCCGGGAGGGACGACAGATACGCAGTATTTT.

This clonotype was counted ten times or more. The CDR3 sequence is CASSSVRENTEAFF. CDR3 nucleotide sequence: TGCGCCAGCAGCTCCGTCCGGGAGAACACTGAAGCTTTCTTT. The V gene is TRBV5-1, the J gene TRBJ1-1, with no clear D. Trimming left V 3 bases short and J 1 base short, with 10 bases between. This CDR3 has 14 amino acids. Germline CDR1 and CDR2: SGHRS and YFSETQ. Variable domain in full (rest from reference TRBV5-1 and TRBJ1-1): KAGVTQTPRYLIKTRGQQVTLSCSPISGHRSVSWYQQTPGQGLQFLFEYFSETQRNKGNFPGRFSGRQFSNSRSEMNVSTLELGDSALYLCASSSVRENTEAFFGQGTRLTVV.

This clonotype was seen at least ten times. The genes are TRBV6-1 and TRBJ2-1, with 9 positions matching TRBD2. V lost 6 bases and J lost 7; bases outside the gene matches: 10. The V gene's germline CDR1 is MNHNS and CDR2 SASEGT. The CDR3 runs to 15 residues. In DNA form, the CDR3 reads TGTGCCAGCAGGGGCGGACTAGCGCTTAGTAATGAGCAGTTCTTC. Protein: CASRGGLALSNEQFF.

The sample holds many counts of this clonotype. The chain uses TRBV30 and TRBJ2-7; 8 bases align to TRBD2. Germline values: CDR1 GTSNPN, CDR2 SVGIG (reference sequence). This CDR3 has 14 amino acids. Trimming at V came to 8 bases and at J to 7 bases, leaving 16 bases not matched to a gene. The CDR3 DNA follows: TGTGCCCAGTCAGAGGGTAGCGGGGTGTGGGAGCAGTACTTC. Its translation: CAQSEGSGVWEQYF.

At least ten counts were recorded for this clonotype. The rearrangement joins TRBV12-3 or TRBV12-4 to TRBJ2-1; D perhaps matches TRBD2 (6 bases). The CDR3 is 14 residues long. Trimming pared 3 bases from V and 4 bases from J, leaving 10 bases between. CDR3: CASSFYGGYNEQFF. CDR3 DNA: TGTGCCAGCAGTTTTTACGGGGGTTACAATGAGCAGTTCTTC.

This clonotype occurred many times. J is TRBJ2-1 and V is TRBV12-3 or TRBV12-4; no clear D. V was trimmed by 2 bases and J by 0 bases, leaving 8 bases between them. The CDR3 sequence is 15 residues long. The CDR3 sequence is CASSLLSSSYNEQFF. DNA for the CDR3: TGTGCCAGCAGTTTATTGTCGAGCTCCTACAATGAGCAGTTCTTC.

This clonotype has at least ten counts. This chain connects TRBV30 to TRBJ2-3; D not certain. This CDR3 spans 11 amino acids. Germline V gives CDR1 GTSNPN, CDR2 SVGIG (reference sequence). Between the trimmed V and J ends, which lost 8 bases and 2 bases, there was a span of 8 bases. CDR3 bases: TGTGCCGCCCATTACACAGATACGCAGTATTTT. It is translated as CAAHYTDTQYF.

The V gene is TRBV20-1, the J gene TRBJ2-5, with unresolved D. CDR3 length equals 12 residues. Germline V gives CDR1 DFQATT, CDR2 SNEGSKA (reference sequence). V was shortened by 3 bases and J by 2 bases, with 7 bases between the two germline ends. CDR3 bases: TGCAGTGCTAGTCCCCCACAAGAGACCCAGTACTTC. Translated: CSASPPQETQYF.

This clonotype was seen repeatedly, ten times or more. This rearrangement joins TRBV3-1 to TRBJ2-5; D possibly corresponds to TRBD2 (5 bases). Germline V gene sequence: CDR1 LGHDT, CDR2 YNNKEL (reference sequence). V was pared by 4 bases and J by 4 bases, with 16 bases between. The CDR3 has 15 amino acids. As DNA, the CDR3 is TGTGCCAGCAGCCCCCCAAGGGTAGAGGGAGAGACCCAGTACTTC. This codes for CASSPPRVEGETQYF.

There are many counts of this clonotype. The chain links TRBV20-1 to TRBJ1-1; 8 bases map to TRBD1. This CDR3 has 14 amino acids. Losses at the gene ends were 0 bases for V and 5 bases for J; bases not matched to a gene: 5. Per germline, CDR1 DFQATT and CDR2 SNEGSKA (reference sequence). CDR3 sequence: CSARDQGARTEAFF. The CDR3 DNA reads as TGCAGTGCTAGAGATCAGGGGGCGAGGACTGAAGCTTTCTTT.

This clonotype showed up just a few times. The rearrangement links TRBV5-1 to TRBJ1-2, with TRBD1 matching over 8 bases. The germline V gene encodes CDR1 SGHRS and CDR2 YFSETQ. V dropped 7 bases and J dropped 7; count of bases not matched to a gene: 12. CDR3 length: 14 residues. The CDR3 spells CASGPDRVMSGYTF. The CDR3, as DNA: TGCGCCAGCGGACCGGACAGGGTCATGTCTGGCTACACCTTC. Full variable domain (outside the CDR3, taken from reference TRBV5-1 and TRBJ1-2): KAGVTQTPRYLIKTRGQQVTLSCSPISGHRSVSWYQQTPGQGLQFLFEYFSETQRNKGNFPGRFSGRQFSNSRSEMNVSTLELGDSALYLCASGPDRVMSGYTFGSGTRLTVV.

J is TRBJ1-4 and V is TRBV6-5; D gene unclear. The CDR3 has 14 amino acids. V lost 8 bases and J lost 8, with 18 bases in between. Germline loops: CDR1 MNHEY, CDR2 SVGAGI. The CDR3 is CASRRPGSREKLFF. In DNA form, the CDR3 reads TGTGCCAGCCGACGGCCCGGCTCTAGGGAAAAACTGTTTTTT.